This entry describes one T cell receptor (beta chain). The clone's antigen remains unknown. One base away there is no much larger clone; base qualities are not given. This specimen comes from a study of glioma-infiltrating T cells after dendritic cell vaccination (dated by TCRdb to about 2016). Study-level background: The cohort comprised approximately 15 glioblastoma patients from Phase I and II dendritic cell vaccination trials, 9 newly diagnosed and 6 with recurrent disease. Between 2003 and 2012, the patients were given dendritic cell vaccination pulsed with autologous tumor lysate. The vaccine consisted of monocyte-derived dendritic cells cultured about 7 days with IL-4 and GM-CSF, then pulsed overnight with autologous tumor lysate. Each patient was given three intradermal dendritic cell vaccine injections, spaced two weeks apart, in the arm below the axilla. In glioblastoma patients vaccinated with dendritic cells, deep sequencing of TCR beta CDR3 regions served to measure tumor-infiltrating lymphocyte content and to compare repertoires between tumor and blood. TCR sequencing metrics, including TIL content and tumor-blood repertoire overlap, were correlated with survival after dendritic cell vaccination.

Results and caveats for the whole study, not just this receptor: The three-group TCR overlap response model was characterized as speculative, and prospective validation of the model was stated to be required. TCR clonality showed no direct relationship with survival, which suggests that a diverse polyclonal response may be important. The cohort was small and heterogeneous, only a few patients had full blood and tumor sets, and even fewer had initial-recurrent tumor pairs. After dendritic cell vaccination, a higher estimated pretreatment TIL content predicted longer time to progression and longer overall survival.

Selection of patients required sufficient residual fresh-frozen tumor tissue and over two years of available survival data. Although molecular status otherwise differed among the glioblastoma patients, no patient had an isocitrate dehydrogenase mutation. PBMC were collected before vaccination, two weeks after the third vaccination, and at tumor progression if progression occurred. The Qiagen DNeasy Blood extraction Kit was used to extract genomic DNA. From the cysteine through the phenylalanine, the CDR3 covers 16 amino acids. Here the CDR3 DNA is all that survives: 48 bases in frame from base 1. TCRB CDR3 regions were amplified from roughly 1.8 ug genomic DNA, or all available DNA if less, using the immunoSEQ assay. The multiplex PCR employed 60 forward primers targeting TCR V beta segments and 13 reverse primers targeting J beta segments. Synthetic control templates were spiked into each sample at limiting dilution to estimate reads per starting template. Reads of 87 bp were generated by sequencing on the Illumina HiSeq System. As for how the authors treated the data: PCR and sequencing errors were removed by a nearest neighbor algorithm that merged closely related sequences. TCR overlap was measured as the percentage of unique tumor TCR beta sequences that were also present in the peripheral blood of the same patient. The table comes from immuneACCESS by way of TCRdb, which keeps in-frame sequences with V and J called. Part of the clones is missing from these tables; in studies checked, under half for an unresolved V gene and the rest for unknown reasons. V and J calls and clone size are given by that table; D and trimming were obtained from the DNA. A total of tens of thousands of clones appear in this sample, 85% to 90% of them only once. Together, the top ten hold roughly 2.9% of the sample.

The TCR originated in a human donor with glioblastoma. Here the chain combines TRBV12-2 and TRBJ2-7; the table assigns TRBD1, which was not confirmed against the DNA. TRBV12-2 is an annotated pseudogene. Sequenced material: blood, taken before dendritic cell vaccination. In nucleotides, the sequence is TGTGCAAGTCGCTTAAGGGGCCCCGGGCTTCGGTACGAGCAGTACTTC. It codes for CASRLRGPGLRYEQYF.